These 12 T cell receptor beta chains share one sample of origin, sequenced in a study of shared clonotypes between healthy human individuals (dated by TCRdb to the early 2020s). The library was made by the immunoSEQ multiplex PCR assay. Here the immuneACCESS table is served through TCRdb, limited to in-frame sequences with V and J called. Missing clones are a known gap in these copies; in checked studies unresolved V genes cover under half, and the rest lacks a known reason. For this sample there are approximately 940,000 clones; approximately 76% appear just once. Around 1.4% of the sample is taken by the ten largest. The specimen sequenced was memory CD4+ T cells sorted from blood. The label giving this sample's cell subset or site can be read as: CD45RA-negative fraction. These receptors all stem from a young man in good health.

This chain links TRBV30 with TRBJ1-6, with a possible D match to TRBD1 (5 bases). V lost 3 bases and J 9 bases, leaving 9 bases between the germline ends. Germline CDR1 GTSNPN, CDR2 SVGIG (reference sequence). The CDR3 contains 12 residues. CDR3 region: CAWRRQSSPLHF. The CDR3 DNA is TGTGCCTGGAGAAGACAGAGTTCACCCCTCCACTTT.

The chain combines TRBV6-6 with TRBJ1-2; maybe TRBD1 (5 bases). This CDR3 region has 13 residues. Germline V lookup: CDR1 MNHNY, CDR2 SVGAGI (reference sequence). The V end was cut by 7 bases, the J end by 2 bases, with 11 bases between. The CDR3, as DNA: TGTGCCAGCAACCCGGGACGGAACTATGGCTACACCTTC. Residues: CASNPGRNYGYTF.

This rearrangement joins TRBV25-1 to TRBJ2-2; D is unclear. The CDR3 sequence is 16 residues long. From germline, CDR1 is MGHDK and CDR2 SYGVNS. Trimming removed 1 base at V and 0 bases at J, with 9 bases between. The CDR3, as DNA: TGTGCCAGCAGTGAATCCTCCTTCGCGAACACCGGGGAGCTGTTTTTT. Amino acid sequence: CASSESSFANTGELFF.

This chain links TRBV19 with TRBJ2-7, with D perhaps assigned TRBD1 or TRBD2 (7 bases each). The CDR3 sequence is 15 residues long. CDR1 is LNHDA, CDR2 SQIVND, per germline (reference sequence). The germline V and J ends were trimmed by 4 bases and 1 base, with 14 bases remaining between them. CDR3 sequence (DNA): TGTGCCAGTAGTACCCGACAGGGAGGGTCCTACGAGCAGTACTTC. Amino acids: CASSTRQGGSYEQYF.

The CDR3 region is CASSSPPSPQHF. CDR3 nucleotides: TGTGCCAGCAGCTCCCCCCCCTCACCCCAGCATTTT. This sequence joins TRBV7-9 and TRBJ1-5, with D hard to call. The CDR3 is made up of 12 amino acids. Germline V gene data show CDR1 as SEHNR and CDR2 as FQNEAQ (reference sequence). Trimming pared 4 bases from V and 10 bases from J, leaving 11 bases between.

This rearrangement joins TRBV9 to TRBJ2-3; weak D call: TRBD2 (6 bases). Germline CDR1 SGDLS, CDR2 YYNGEE. Trimming stripped 5 bases from V and 8 bases from J, with 24 bases between. This CDR3 is 16 amino acids long. The CDR3 loop reads CASSAAGSSGGATQYF. CDR3 in DNA: TGTGCCAGCAGTGCCGCCGGGAGCTCAGGAGGGGCTACGCAGTATTTT.

This clone was counted once. The genes are TRBV15 and TRBJ2-7; the D gene is possibly TRBD2 (7 bases). The germline V gene encodes CDR1 LNHNV and CDR2 YYDKDF (reference sequence). V shed 3 bases and J shed 2 bases, with 20 bases lying between them. This CDR3 has 17 amino acids. For the CDR3, the DNA is TGTGCCACCAGCAGGGGAGGGAACAGGGATGATGCCTACGAGCAGTACTTC. Encoded protein: CATSRGGNRDDAYEQYF.

The CDR3 sequence is CASSTDREETQYF. CDR3 DNA sequence: TGTGCCAGTAGTACCGACAGGGAAGAGACCCAGTACTTC. The chain couples TRBV19 to TRBJ2-5; 7 nucleotides agree with TRBD1. Germline assignment: CDR1 LNHDA and CDR2 SQIVND (reference sequence). This CDR3 contains 13 residues. J was trimmed by 3 bases and V by 4 bases; bases with no gene match: 2.

This clone was counted between two and nine times. The J gene is TRBJ1-5, the V gene TRBV5-1; D gene unclear. The CDR3 contains 13 residues. The V end lost 0 bases, the J end lost 5 bases, and 6 bases lay between the germline ends. CDR1 and CDR2 (germline): SGHRS, YFSETQ. As DNA, the CDR3 is TGCGCCAGCAGCTTGGGGGTTGATCAGCCCCAGCATTTT. It is translated as CASSLGVDQPQHF.

The genes are TRBV15 and TRBJ2-3; 8 positions agree with TRBD2. V shed 7 bases, J shed 2 bases, and the junction held 5 bases outside the gene matches. From germline, CDR1 is LNHNV and CDR2 YYDKDF (reference sequence). The CDR3 contains 14 residues. The CDR3 DNA follows: TGTGCCACCAAGCGGGGGCCTTCCACAGATACGCAGTATTTT. It translates to CATKRGPSTDTQYF.

Turning to this clone: A read error may produce the germline difference seen at one junction end. The rearrangement links TRBV7-7 to TRBJ2-1; D might be TRBD2 (6 bases). The CDR3 extends over 17 amino acids. Per germline, CDR1 SSHAT and CDR2 FNYEAQ (reference sequence). CDR3 coding DNA: TGTGCTAGCAGCGCCGCCCCGGGACTTACCTCCTACAATGAGCAGTTCTTC. This encodes CASSAAPGLTSYNEQFF.

This CDR3 is CASSRRATGVNTEAFF. As DNA, the CDR3 is TGTGCCAGCAGCAGAAGAGCGACAGGCGTGAACACTGAAGCTTTCTTT. This chain links TRBV5-6 with TRBJ1-1; D perhaps matches TRBD1 (6 bases). The CDR3 loop spans 16 amino acids. Trimming pared 4 bases from V and 0 bases from J, leaving 16 bases between. Germline values: CDR1 SGHDT, CDR2 YYEEEE.